Listed below are T cell receptor beta chains from one sample, sequenced in a study of CD8+ T cells in alopecia areata. The table came from immunoSEQ multiplex PCR; TCRdb's copy has only in-frame clones and leaves some out. The sample contains 85,000 to 110,000 clones, approximately 52% of which appear only once. Sequenced material: CD4+ T cells sorted from blood. Source of these receptors: a human donor in good health. CDR3s include the opening cysteine and the closing phenylalanine or tryptophan. A D gene is named only where the DNA matches it firmly. Clone size, where shown, is once, few, many, or a class for clones that have expanded.

abundance,d_gene,j_gene,v_gene,CDR3aa,CDR3nt
few,.,TRBJ2-2,TRBV28,CASSAGHTNTGELFF,TGTGCCAGTTCGGCGGGACACACGAACACCGGGGAGCTGTTTTTT
few,TRBD2,TRBJ2-3,TRBV28,CASSASGLAGGTTDTQYF,TGTGCCAGCAGCGCCTCGGGACTAGCGGGGGGGACCACAGATACGCAGTATTTT
.,.,TRBJ2-5,TRBV5-1,CASSLEGAPKTQYF,TGCGCCAGCAGCTTGGAGGGTGCCCCGAAGACCCAGTACTTC
.,.,TRBJ1-6,TRBV7-9,CASSDRQVSYNSPLHF,TGTGCCAGCAGCGACCGACAGGTCTCCTATAATTCACCCCTCCACTTT
.,TRBD1,TRBJ1-5,TRBV7-8,CASSPVPDRGGQPQHF,TGTGCCAGCAGCCCAGTTCCCGACAGGGGAGGGCAGCCCCAGCATTTT
.,TRBD2,TRBJ2-5,TRBV7-2,CASSLSTSGAETQYF,TGTGCCAGCAGCCTATCAACTAGCGGGGCAGAGACCCAGTACTTC
.,.,TRBJ1-6,TRBV6-1,CASIPTVESPLHF,TGTGCCAGCATCCCAACAGTGGAGTCACCCCTCCACTTT
.,.,TRBJ1-2,TRBV29-1,CSVGHSSYTF,TGCAGCGTTGGCCACTCGAGCTACACCTTC
once,TRBD1,TRBJ2-7,TRBV30,CAWSDREPLYEQYF,TGTGCCTGGAGCGACAGGGAACCTCTGTACGAGCAGTACTTC
.,.,TRBJ2-5,TRBV7-8,CASSLQGGQETQYF,TGTGCCAGCAGCTTACAGGGGGGACAAGAGACCCAGTACTTC
.,.,TRBJ1-1,TRBV20-1,CSARGSLEAFF,TGCAGTGCTAGAGGATCCCTTGAAGCTTTCTTT
.,.,TRBJ2-3,TRBV5-1,CASSRNADTQYF,TGCGCCAGCAGCCGCAACGCAGATACGCAGTATTTT
.,TRBD1,TRBJ2-2,TRBV27,CASSATGGAAGELFF,TGTGCCAGCAGTGCCACAGGGGGCGCCGCCGGGGAGCTGTTTTTT
.,.,TRBJ2-2,TRBV5-4,CASSFRGGKIGELFF,TGTGCCAGCAGCTTCCGCGGCGGGAAAATCGGGGAGCTGTTTTTT
.,.,TRBJ2-5,TRBV29-1,CSVRELGETQYF,TGCAGCGTTCGGGAGCTCGGAGAGACCCAGTACTTC
.,.,TRBJ2-1,TRBV29-1,CSVERDHDHGQFF,TGCAGCGTAGAGAGGGATCACGACCATGGGCAGTTCTTC
.,TRBD2,TRBJ2-3,TRBV5-1,CASSGQGLAGLDF,TGCGCCAGCAGCGGACAGGGACTAGCGGGGTTGGATTTT
few,.,TRBJ2-5,TRBV7-2,CASSSTTQETQYF,TGTGCCAGCAGCTCTACAACCCAAGAGACCCAGTACTTC
.,TRBD1,TRBJ1-6,TRBV7-9,CASSPGQFNSPLHF,TGTGCCAGCAGCCCGGGACAGTTTAATTCACCCCTCCACTTT
once,.,TRBJ1-5,TRBV7-2,CASSLGGHVSNQPQHF,TGTGCCAGCAGCTTAGGAGGACACGTGAGCAATCAGCCCCAGCATTTT
.,TRBD1,TRBJ1-2,TRBV10-3,CAIRGRQGDYGYTF,TGTGCCATCAGGGGGAGACAGGGCGACTATGGCTACACCTTC
.,.,TRBJ1-2,TRBV6-5,CASTPGRAAFGGYTF,TGTGCCAGCACCCCGGGGCGGGCAGCTTTCGGTGGCTACACCTTC
few,TRBD2,TRBJ2-2,TRBV29-1,CSVEESGGASRELFF,TGCAGCGTTGAGGAAAGCGGGGGGGCCTCGAGGGAGCTGTTTTTT
.,.,TRBJ1-1,TRBV30,CAWSGTGGSGTEAFF,TGTGCCTGGAGTGGAACAGGAGGGTCAGGCACTGAAGCTTTCTTT
.,.,TRBJ1-1,TRBV15,CATSRDIGSVGTEAFF,TGTGCCACCAGCAGAGATATCGGGTCCGTGGGCACTGAAGCTTTCTTT
.,.,TRBJ1-5,TRBV30,CAWTDRINQPQHF,TGTGCCTGGACCGACAGGATCAATCAGCCCCAGCATTTT
.,.,TRBJ2-7,TRBV5-1,CASSLDGGPEREQYF,TGCGCCAGCAGCTTGGATGGGGGGCCTGAGCGCGAGCAGTACTTC
few,TRBD1,TRBJ2-1,TRBV27,CAAARDSDYNEQFF,TGTGCCGCAGCAAGGGACAGCGATTACAATGAGCAGTTCTTC
.,.,TRBJ1-1,TRBV5-6,CASSPPGTNTEAFF,TGTGCCAGCAGCCCCCCCGGCACGAACACTGAAGCTTTCTTT